Below, 23 T cell receptor beta chains from the same sample are listed, as sequenced in a study of blood T cell repertoires in COVID-19. Libraries were prepared by immunoSEQ multiplex PCR; TCRdb keeps only in-frame clonotypes and omits some of them. In the table there are under 350,000 clones, about nine tenths of which are singletons. What was sequenced was PBMCs or T cells enriched from blood (not recorded which). The receptors come from a man aged 25 to 40 who had recovered from COVID-19.

The V and J genes are TRBV6-4 and TRBJ2-2, with 11 bases fitting TRBD2. Germline CDR1 reads MRHNA; CDR2 reads SNTAGT. The CDR3 loop spans 16 amino acids. The V and J ends lost 2 bases and 3 bases, in that order; junction bases with no gene match: 2. The CDR3 is CASSDKTSGDTGELFF. For the CDR3, the DNA is TGTGCCAGCAGTGACAAGACTAGCGGGGACACCGGGGAGCTGTTTTTT.

The DNA for the CDR3 is TGTGCCAGCAGCTTAACGGGAGATACGCAGTATTTT. Residues: CASSLTGDTQYF. The V call is TRBV11-2, the J call TRBJ2-3, with D unclear. Germline V CDR1 and CDR2: SGHAT, FQNNGV. V gave up 2 bases and J gave up 5 bases, with 5 bases separating them. The CDR3 is 12 residues long.

This chain uses TRBV25-1 with TRBJ2-7, with D possibly matching TRBD1 (6 bases). The CDR3 totals 13 residues. The V end lost 10 bases, the J end lost 1 base, and 14 bases lay between the germline ends. Germline-derived CDR1 and CDR2 are MGHDK and SYGVNS. The CDR3 reads CATLRDTSYEQYF. Here the CDR3 DNA reads TGTGCCACTCTCCGGGACACGTCCTACGAGCAGTACTTC.

The chain couples TRBV6-5 to TRBJ1-1; D call uncertain. Germline CDR1 reads MNHEY; CDR2 reads SVGAGI. This CDR3 region has 15 residues. The ends were cut back, 0 bases at V and 2 bases at J, with 10 bases in the middle. The CDR3 sequence: CASSYSASRNTEAFF. The CDR3 DNA sequence: TGTGCCAGCAGTTACTCGGCTTCCAGAAACACTGAAGCTTTCTTT.

The chain couples TRBV11-2 to TRBJ2-3; D perhaps matches TRBD1 (5 bases). The CDR3 spans 15 residues. The germline V and J ends were trimmed by 0 bases and 2 bases, with 9 bases remaining between them. The germline V gene encodes CDR1 SGHAT and CDR2 FQNNGV. The CDR3 nucleotides read TGTGCCAGCAGCTTAGATGGGGCAAACACAGATACGCAGTATTTT. It yields the protein CASSLDGANTDTQYF.

The V and J genes are TRBV7-9 and TRBJ2-7; 8 positions match TRBD1. V was clipped by 5 bases and J by 2 bases; unmatched bases: 8. Germline values: CDR1 SEHNR, CDR2 FQNEAQ (reference sequence). The CDR3 length is 15 residues. CDR3 bases: TGTGCCAGCAGCACCGCAGGGGGCGCCCCCTACGAGCAGTACTTC. Translating it yields CASSTAGGAPYEQYF.

This chain uses TRBV7-8 with TRBJ1-2; tentative D call: TRBD1 (5 bases). The length of the CDR3 is 13 residues. Germline CDR1 SGHVS, CDR2 FQNEAQ. Between the trimmed V and J ends, which lost 5 bases and 5 bases, there was a span of 12 bases. CDR3 in DNA: TGTGCCAGCAGCGCCAGACAGTTGTATGGCTACACCTTC. Protein sequence: CASSARQLYGYTF.

This chain connects TRBV29-1 to TRBJ1-2; D might be TRBD1 (6 bases). Germline loops: CDR1 SQVTM, CDR2 ANQGSEA. V lost 6 bases and J lost 2, with 10 bases in between. The CDR3 runs to 12 residues. As DNA, the CDR3 is TGCAGCGTCCGGGACACCAACTATGGCTACACCTTC. Its translation is CSVRDTNYGYTF.

J is TRBJ1-2 and V is TRBV14; TRBD1 agrees at 9 bases. V was clipped by 1 base and J by 8 bases; unmatched bases: 5. This CDR3 contains 14 residues. Germline V CDR1 and CDR2: SGHDN, FVKESK. The CDR3 sequence: CASSQVGTGLGYTF. The CDR3, as DNA: TGTGCCAGCAGCCAAGTGGGGACAGGGCTGGGCTACACCTTC.

The chain employs TRBV19 and TRBJ2-1, with TRBD2 matching 9 bases. The V and J ends lost 5 bases and 5 bases, in that order; junction bases with no gene match: 1. Germline CDR1 LNHDA, CDR2 SQIVND (reference sequence). The CDR3 covers 13 residues. The CDR3 sequence is CASSWTSDNEQFF. Here the CDR3 DNA reads TGTGCCAGTAGTTGGACTAGCGACAATGAGCAGTTCTTC.

About this clone: The same CDR3 is also encoded by other DNA sequences in this sample. The J gene is TRBJ1-5, the V gene TRBV6-5; no reliable D call. Trimming removed 0 bases at V and 5 bases at J, with 5 bases between. Germline V gives CDR1 MNHEY, CDR2 SVGAGI. The CDR3 is 13 amino acids. CDR3 in amino acids: CASSYSGHQPQHF. The CDR3, as DNA: TGTGCCAGCAGTTACTCTGGCCATCAGCCCCAGCATTTT.

The chain is built from TRBV28 and TRBJ1-2; the D gene is possibly TRBD1 (5 bases). The V end was cut by 7 bases, the J end by 7 bases, with 13 bases between. The V gene's germline CDR1 is MDHEN and CDR2 SYDVKM. This CDR3 has 12 residues. The DNA for the CDR3 is TGTGCCAGCACCATCAGGGAGGGTGGCTACACCTTC. Its translation: CASTIREGGYTF.

Written as DNA, the CDR3 is TGTGCCAGCAGCCCCACCGGAAACATTCAGTACTTC. This gives the protein CASSPTGNIQYF. V is TRBV6-5 and J is TRBJ2-4; D ambiguous. V lost 6 bases and J lost 6, with 9 bases in between. The CDR3 has 12 residues. From germline, CDR1 is MNHEY and CDR2 SVGAGI.

The genes are TRBV11-3 and TRBJ1-3, with 10 bases fitting TRBD1. The CDR3 runs 16 residues. Germline CDR1 is SGHNT and CDR2 is YENEEA. V trimming: 5 bases; J trimming: 2 bases; junction bases outside the gene matches: 6. CDR3 nucleotides: TGTGCCAGCAGCGCCAGACAGGGGGCGCCTGGAAACACCATATATTTT. Translation gives CASSARQGAPGNTIYF.

The chain is built from TRBV24-1 and TRBJ1-5; D ambiguous. This CDR3 has 15 residues. Trimming left V 3 bases short and J 4 bases short, with 12 bases between. The germline V gene encodes CDR1 KGHDR and CDR2 SFDVKD. In DNA form, the CDR3 reads TGTGCCACCAGTGATGCCGACCGGGGAAATCAGCCCCAGCATTTT. Protein: CATSDADRGNQPQHF.

The chain employs TRBV11-2 and TRBJ1-2; tentative D call: TRBD1 (6 bases). The CDR3 runs 16 residues. Per germline, CDR1 SGHAT and CDR2 FQNNGV. V was trimmed by 5 bases and J by 6 bases, leaving 22 bases between them. The CDR3 here is CASSPILGGGRDGYTF. CDR3 in DNA: TGTGCCAGCAGCCCAATACTCGGCGGGGGGCGCGATGGCTACACCTTC.

CDR3 amino acids: CASSPRLAGSNEQFF. In nucleotides, the CDR3 is TGTGCCAGCAGCCCACGACTAGCGGGGAGCAATGAGCAGTTCTTC. V gene TRBV7-8 combines with J gene TRBJ2-1; TRBD2 agrees at 11 bases. CDR1 and CDR2 (germline): SGHVS, FQNEAQ. This CDR3 is 15 amino acids long. Germline trimming cut 5 bases from V and 6 bases from J; bases unmatched to any gene: 6.

The chain recombines TRBV5-1 with TRBJ1-6; the match to TRBD1 covers 12 bases. The V segment lost 2 bases and the J segment 9 bases; nucleotides outside the gene matches: 12. The CDR3 loop spans 18 amino acids. Germline values: CDR1 SGHRS, CDR2 YFSETQ. The CDR3 sequence is CASSLLGQGAHSVSPLHF. The CDR3 DNA reads as TGCGCCAGCAGCTTATTGGGACAGGGGGCGCACAGCGTTTCACCCCTCCACTTT. Full variable domain (rest looked up from reference TRBV5-1 and TRBJ1-6): KAGVTQTPRYLIKTRGQQVTLSCSPISGHRSVSWYQQTPGQGLQFLFEYFSETQRNKGNFPGRFSGRQFSNSRSEMNVSTLELGDSALYLCASSLLGQGAHSVSPLHFGNGTRLTVT.

As DNA, the CDR3 is TGTGCCAGCAGCGTAGTTTCAGGGGTGAACACTGAAGCTTTCTTT. Translation gives CASSVVSGVNTEAFF. The gene calls are TRBV9 and TRBJ1-1; D is perhaps TRBD1 (6 bases). The CDR3 is 15 residues long. Germline CDR1 and CDR2: SGDLS and YYNGEE. Trimming removed 0 bases from V and 0 bases from J, with 9 bases in between. Using reference TRBV9 and TRBJ1-1 for the parts outside the CDR3, the full variable domain is DSGVTQTPKHLITATGQRVTLRCSPRSGDLSVYWYQQSLDQGLQFLIQYYNGEERAKGNILERFSAQQFPDLHSELNLSSLELGDSALYFCASSVVSGVNTEAFFGQGTRLTVV.

The chain employs TRBV4-1 and TRBJ1-1; D remains unclear. The CDR3 contains 14 residues. The V gene lost 8 bases and the J gene lost 1 base, with 14 bases spanning the gap. Germline lookup yields CDR1 MGHRA and CDR2 YSYEKL. The DNA for the CDR3 is TGCGCCAGCCGAAGGGCAGGAGGGAACACTGAAGCTTTCTTT. It is translated as CASRRAGGNTEAFF.

V usage is TRBV16 and J usage is TRBJ2-2; 8 bases are shared with TRBD2. Germline values: CDR1 KGHSY, CDR2 FQNENV. CDR3 length: 17 residues. The J segment lost 0 bases and the V segment lost 4 bases, leaving 7 bases of the junction unmatched. In DNA form, the CDR3 reads TGTGCCAGCAGCCGCCGGGGGGGGGCTACGAACACCGGGGAGCTGTTTTTT. This sequence encodes CASSRRGGATNTGELFF.

Only a few counts were recorded for this clone. The chain uses TRBV30 and TRBJ1-1; D unresolved. The germline V and J ends were trimmed by 7 bases and 4 bases, with 10 bases remaining between them. The CDR3 spans 11 residues. Looked up from germline, CDR1 is GTSNPN and CDR2 is SVGIG (reference sequence). The CDR3 protein is CASPSGTEAFF. CDR3 nucleotide sequence: TGTGCCTCCCCGAGTGGCACTGAAGCTTTCTTT. Full variable domain (rest looked up from reference TRBV30 and TRBJ1-1): SQTIHQWPATLVQPVGSPLSLECTVEGTSNPNLYWYRQAAGRGLQLLFYSVGIGQISSEVPQNLSASRPQDRQFILSSKKLLLSDSGFYLCASPSGTEAFFGQGTRLTVV.

This clone was counted a few times. This sequence joins TRBV9 and TRBJ1-2; 7 nucleotides agree with TRBD1. CDR3 length: 15 amino acids. The V gene's germline CDR1 is SGDLS and CDR2 YYNGEE. J was trimmed by 0 bases and V by 3 bases; bases with no gene match: 5. CDR3 protein: CASSATGQPNYGYTF. The CDR3, as DNA: TGTGCCAGCAGCGCCACGGGACAGCCTAACTATGGCTACACCTTC.